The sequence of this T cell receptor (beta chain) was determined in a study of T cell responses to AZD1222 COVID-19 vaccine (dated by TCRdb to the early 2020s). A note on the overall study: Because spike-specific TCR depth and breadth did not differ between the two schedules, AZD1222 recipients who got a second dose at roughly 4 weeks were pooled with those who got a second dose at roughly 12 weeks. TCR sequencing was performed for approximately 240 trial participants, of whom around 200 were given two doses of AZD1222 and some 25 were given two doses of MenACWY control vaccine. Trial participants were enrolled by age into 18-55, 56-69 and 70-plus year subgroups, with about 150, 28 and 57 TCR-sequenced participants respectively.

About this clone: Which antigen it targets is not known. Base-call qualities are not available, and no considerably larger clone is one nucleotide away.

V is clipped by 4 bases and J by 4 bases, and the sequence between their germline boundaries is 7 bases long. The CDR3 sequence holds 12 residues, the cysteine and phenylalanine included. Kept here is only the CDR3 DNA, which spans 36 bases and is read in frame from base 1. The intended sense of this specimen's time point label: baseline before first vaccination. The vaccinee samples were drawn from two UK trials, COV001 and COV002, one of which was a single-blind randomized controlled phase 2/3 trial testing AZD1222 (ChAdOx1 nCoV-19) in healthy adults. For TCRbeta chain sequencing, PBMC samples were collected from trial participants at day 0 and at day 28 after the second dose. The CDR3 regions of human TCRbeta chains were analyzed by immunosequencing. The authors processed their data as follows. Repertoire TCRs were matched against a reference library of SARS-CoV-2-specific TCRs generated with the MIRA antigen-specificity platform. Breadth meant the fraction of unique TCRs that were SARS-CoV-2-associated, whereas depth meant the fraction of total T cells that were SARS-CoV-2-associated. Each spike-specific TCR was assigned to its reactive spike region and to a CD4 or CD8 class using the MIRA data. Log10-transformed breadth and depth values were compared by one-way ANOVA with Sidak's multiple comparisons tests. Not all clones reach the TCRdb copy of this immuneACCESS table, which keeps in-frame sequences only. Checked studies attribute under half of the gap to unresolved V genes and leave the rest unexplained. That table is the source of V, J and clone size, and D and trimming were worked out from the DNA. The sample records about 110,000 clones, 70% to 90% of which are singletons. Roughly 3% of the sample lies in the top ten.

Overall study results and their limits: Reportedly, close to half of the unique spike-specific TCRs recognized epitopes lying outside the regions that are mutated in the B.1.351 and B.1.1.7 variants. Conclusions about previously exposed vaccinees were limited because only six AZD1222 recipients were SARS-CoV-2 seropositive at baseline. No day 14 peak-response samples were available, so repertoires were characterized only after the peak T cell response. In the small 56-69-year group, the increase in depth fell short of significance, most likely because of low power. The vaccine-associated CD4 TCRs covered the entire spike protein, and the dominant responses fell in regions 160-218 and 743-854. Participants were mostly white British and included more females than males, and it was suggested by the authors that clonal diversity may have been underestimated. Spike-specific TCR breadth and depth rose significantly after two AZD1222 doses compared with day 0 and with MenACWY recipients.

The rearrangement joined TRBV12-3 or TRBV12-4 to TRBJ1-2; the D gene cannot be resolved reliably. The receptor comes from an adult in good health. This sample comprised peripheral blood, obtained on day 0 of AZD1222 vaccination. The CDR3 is CASSWQFYGYTF. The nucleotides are TGTGCCAGCAGTTGGCAGTTCTATGGCTACACCTTC.